These 27 T cell receptor beta chains were all obtained from the same sample, sequenced in a study of T cells expressing NK-cell markers. TCRdb reprocessed the 5' RACE reads and keeps a single row for each CDR3 protein, giving no DNA. Here the sample table reports 250,000 to 300,000 distinct CDR3 sequences. Input material: blood T cells: a sorted CD56 or NKG2C T cell subset, CD4+ or CD8+ T cells, or bulk PBMC T cells (not recorded which). Receptors originate from a woman between 18 and 75 years old in good health.

CDR3: CASSLTVPRVFHEQFF. The rearrangement joins TRBV7-2 to TRBJ2-1; TCRdb names TRBD1, which stays unverified in the absence of DNA. Germline loops: CDR1 SGHTA, CDR2 FQGNSA. The CDR3 covers 16 residues.

The genes are TRBV12-3 or TRBV12-4 and TRBJ1-2; TCRdb lists TRBD1, though no DNA is available to test this call. The CDR3 is 14 residues long. CDR3 loop: CASSLGQTLYGYTF.

The rearrangement joins TRBV19 to TRBJ1-3; there is no DNA to check the TCRdb D call of TRBD1. The CDR3 is 15 amino acids. Germline CDR1 LNHDA, CDR2 SQIVND (reference sequence). The CDR3 here is CASSTRGPGRNTIYF.

CDR3 protein: CASGSSGRASNQPQHF. The V and J genes are TRBV28 and TRBJ1-5. The CDR3 runs to 16 residues. In germline, CDR1 is MDHEN, CDR2 SYDVKM. Supplemented by reference TRBV28 and TRBJ1-5, the full variable domain reads DVKVTQSSRYLVKRTGEKVFLECVQDMDHENMFWYRQDPGLGLRLIYFSYDVKMKEKGDIPEGYSVSREKKERFSLILESASTNQTSMYLCASGSSGRASNQPQHFGDGTRLSIL.

The genes are TRBV7-8 and TRBJ2-1; TCRdb's D gene call, TRBD1, goes unchecked for lack of DNA. The CDR3 is made up of 17 amino acids. Germline V gene lookup returns CDR1 SGHVS and CDR2 FQNEAQ. The chain's CDR3 is CASSRKLLRDRGNEQFF.

The chain is built from TRBV20-1 and TRBJ2-1; lacking DNA, the TRBD2 call made by TCRdb goes unchecked. The CDR3 contains 13 residues. From germline, CDR1 is DFQATT and CDR2 SNEGSKA (reference sequence). CDR3 amino acids: CSAGASGLNEQFF.

The rearrangement links TRBV4-3 to TRBJ2-5; there is no DNA to check the TCRdb D call of TRBD1. The germline V gene has CDR1 LGHNA and CDR2 YSLEER. The CDR3 loop spans 20 amino acids. CDR3 loop: CASSQALSPLMGVGRETQYF.

The rearrangement uses TRBV19 and TRBJ1-4; there is no DNA to check the TCRdb D call of TRBD1. The V gene's germline CDR1 is LNHDA and CDR2 SQIVND (reference sequence). The CDR3 is made up of 15 amino acids. The CDR3 loop reads CASRQGPATNEKLFF.

This chain connects TRBV11-2 to TRBJ2-2; the TCRdb call, TRBD2, lacks DNA for checking. The germline V gene has CDR1 SGHAT and CDR2 FQNNGV. The CDR3 length is 15 residues. The CDR3: CASSFGISGAGELFF.

Here the CDR3 reads CASSALLAGGKTQYF. V is TRBV12-3 or TRBV12-4 and J is TRBJ2-5; absent DNA, TCRdb's TRBD2 call cannot be checked. The CDR3 totals 15 residues.

The rearrangement links TRBV6-1 to TRBJ1-2; the D gene TCRdb calls, TRBD1, cannot be checked with no DNA. The CDR3 is 16 residues long. From germline, CDR1 is MNHNS and CDR2 SASEGT. CDR3 sequence reads: CASSQLRDRGLYGYTF.

The CDR3 here is CASSALAGVDTQYF. This sequence joins TRBV9 and TRBJ2-3; the D gene TCRdb calls, TRBD2, cannot be checked with no DNA. The CDR3 length is 14 residues. CDR1 SGDLS and CDR2 YYNGEE come from the germline V gene.

The V and J genes are TRBV5-1 and TRBJ2-3; the D call of TRBD2 rests on TCRdb alone, since no DNA is present to check it. The germline V gene has CDR1 SGHRS and CDR2 YFSETQ. CDR3 length equals 17 residues. CDR3 amino acids: CASSLPGLAGNTDTQYF. The whole variable domain, filled in from reference TRBV5-1 and TRBJ2-3, reads KAGVTQTPRYLIKTRGQQVTLSCSPISGHRSVSWYQQTPGQGLQFLFEYFSETQRNKGNFPGRFSGRQFSNSRSEMNVSTLELGDSALYLCASSLPGLAGNTDTQYFGPGTRLTVL.

This chain links TRBV9 with TRBJ2-3. The CDR3 is 15 amino acids. CDR1 and CDR2 from the germline V gene are SGDLS and YYNGEE. The CDR3 spells CASSVYSGGTDTQYF.

The chain combines TRBV6-5 with TRBJ2-1. Looked up from germline, CDR1 is MNHEY and CDR2 is SVGAGI. The CDR3 consists of 14 residues. The CDR3 loop reads CASSYGETLKEQFF.

V usage is TRBV12-3 or TRBV12-4 and J usage is TRBJ1-2; the TRBD1 assignment by TCRdb is unverifiable without DNA. There are 14 residues in the CDR3. The CDR3 here is CASNPGQGRYGYTF.

The chain carries TRBV11-3 and TRBJ2-7; TCRdb returns TRBD2, unconfirmable since there is no DNA. CDR3 length equals 14 residues. Per the germline V gene, CDR1 is SGHNT and CDR2 is YENEEA. The CDR3 sequence is CASSLSPQNYEQYF.

J is TRBJ2-7 and V is TRBV28; TCRdb returns TRBD1, unconfirmable since there is no DNA. Germline V gives CDR1 MDHEN, CDR2 SYDVKM. The CDR3 has 13 residues. CDR3: CASSIAGPYEQYF.

V usage is TRBV12-3 or TRBV12-4 and J usage is TRBJ2-1; TCRdb names TRBD2, which stays unverified in the absence of DNA. CDR3 length: 15 amino acids. This chain's CDR3 is CASSFAGPSYNEQFF.

The rearrangement joins TRBV29-1 to TRBJ2-2; TCRdb outputs TRBD1, but without DNA this stays unchecked. In germline, CDR1 is SQVTM, CDR2 ANQGSEA. The CDR3 totals 14 residues. CDR3 loop: CSALKGVDTGELFF.

V and J are TRBV11-2 and TRBJ1-5. CDR3 length: 12 amino acids. Germline V lookup: CDR1 SGHAT, CDR2 FQNNGV. CDR3 region: CASSPGSQPQHF.

The chain has TRBV28 and TRBJ2-1; the TCRdb D gene call, TRBD1, has no DNA to confirm it. CDR1 and CDR2 from the germline V gene are MDHEN and SYDVKM. CDR3 length: 15 residues. Here the CDR3 reads CASSFGTPSYNEQFF.

The chain links TRBV4-1 to TRBJ2-5; the TRBD1 assignment by TCRdb is unverifiable without DNA. Germline V lookup: CDR1 MGHRA, CDR2 YSYEKL. This CDR3 contains 15 residues. The CDR3: CASSRRTGGQETQYF.

The chain is built from TRBV2 and TRBJ2-5; TCRdb indicates TRBD1, and absent DNA this call remains unverified. The CDR3 is 14 amino acids. Germline CDR1 SNHLY, CDR2 FYNNEI. Here the CDR3 reads CASSAGGGGETQYF. Looking up the rest from reference TRBV2 and TRBJ2-5 gives the full variable domain: EPEVTQTPSHQVTQMGQEVILRCVPISNHLYFYWYRQILGQKVEFLVSFYNNEISEKSEIFDDQFSVERPDGSNFTLKIRSTKLEDSAMYFCASSAGGGGETQYFGPGTRLLVL.

The chain couples TRBV27 to TRBJ2-1; TCRdb reports TRBD2, a call that lacks DNA to check it against. Germline CDR1 reads MNHEY; CDR2 reads SMNVEV (reference sequence). The CDR3 runs 13 residues. CDR3: CASRLMTTRSQFF.

The chain combines TRBV7-3 with TRBJ1-1; TCRdb calls TRBD1, which cannot be checked without DNA. The CDR3 runs to 12 residues. CDR1 SGHTA and CDR2 FQGTGA come from the germline V gene. The CDR3 sequence: CASGGINTEAFF.

This rearrangement joins TRBV20-1 to TRBJ2-5. The germline V gene has CDR1 DFQATT and CDR2 SNEGSKA (reference sequence). The CDR3 consists of 13 residues. CDR3 protein: CSARDAKGETQYF.